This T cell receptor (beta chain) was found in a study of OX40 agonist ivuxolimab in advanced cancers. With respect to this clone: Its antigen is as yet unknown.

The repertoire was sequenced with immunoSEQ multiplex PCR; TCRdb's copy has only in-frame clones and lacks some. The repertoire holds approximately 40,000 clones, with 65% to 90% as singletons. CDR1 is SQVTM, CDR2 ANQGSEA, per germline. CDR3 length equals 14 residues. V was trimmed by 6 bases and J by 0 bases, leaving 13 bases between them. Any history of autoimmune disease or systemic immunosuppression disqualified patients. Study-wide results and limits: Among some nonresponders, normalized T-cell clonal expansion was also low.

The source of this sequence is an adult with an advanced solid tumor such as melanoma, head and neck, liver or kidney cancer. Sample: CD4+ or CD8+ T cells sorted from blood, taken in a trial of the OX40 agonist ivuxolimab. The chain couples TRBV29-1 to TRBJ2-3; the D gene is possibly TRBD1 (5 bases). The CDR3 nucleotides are TGCAGCGTAGATATGGACACCAGCACAGATACGCAGTATTTT. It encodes CSVDMDTSTDTQYF.